This TCR beta chain is from a study of T cells in Graves' hyperthyroidism and ophthalmopathy (dated by TCRdb to between 2019 and 2020). Background on the whole study: Peripheral blood was collected at initial diagnosis, before any treatment. In roughly six Graves' hyperthyroidism patients, the study also compared T-cell repertoires from thyroid tissue with T-cell repertoires from blood. After blood sampling, hyperthyroidism patients were treated with methimazole at a starting dose of 30 mg daily, and ophthalmopathy patients were treated with high-dose intravenous methylprednisolone. According to the paper, TCR Vbeta CDR3 sequencing was carried out on 135 peripheral blood samples, which came from under 50 ophthalmopathy, around 74 hyperthyroidism and 17 progressor patients. TCR V-J signatures able to tell the groups apart were searched for in a discovery cohort of approximately 95 patients, of whom under 45 had Graves' ophthalmopathy and about 55 had stable Graves' hyperthyroidism. An independent validation cohort of some 18 hyperthyroidism patients and about 16 patients who later progressed to ophthalmopathy tested prospective prediction of ophthalmopathy. For training and testing, the 100 or so patients in the discovery cohort were randomly divided in a 7:3 ratio.

The TCR beta CDR3 regions were amplified from RNA transcripts. For the first round of RT-PCR on the TCR CDR3, the HTBI primer set was used together with the Qiagen OneStep RT-PCR kit. Libraries were constructed in a second round of multiplex PCR, after which size selection and purification were carried out. The libraries were sequenced on an Illumina HiSeq2000 using paired-end 100 bp reads. Per the source publication's procedure: SOAPnuke was used to process the raw data, removing reads that contained adapters or uncalled bases, had a mean Phred below 15, or lacked an exact match to the constant primer or identifier. COPE v1.2.5 was used to merge the high-quality paired reads, and each unique nucleotide sequence was defined as a clonotype. Clonotypes were aligned to IMGT TRBV, TRBD and TRBJ reference segments using MiTCR v1.1. Analysis was restricted to V-J combinations with a frequency above 0.0001, which covered roughly 99% of repertoires. A TCS score was defined as the ratio between F50 (clonal expansion) and ExV (chaos), using BLOSUM62-based TCRdist between CDR3 peptides within each V-J. Welch's t-statistics and random forest reduced just over 500 V-J features to about 13, which were used in a naive Bayes classifier (R e1071). TCRdb reprocessing: public reads trimmed at Q25 with fastp, clones called with MiXCR, in-frame beta chains kept. Records with the same CDR3 protein are collapsed into one entry carrying the most frequent genes and DNA. TCRdb's processing, not the study's, gives the V and J calls here. A total of approximately 300,000 distinct CDR3 sequences appear in this sample, about 17% of them only once. The leading ten clones occupy just over 55% of the sample.

In the ophthalmopathy patients, disease was moderately to severely active, with a Clinical Activity Score of 3 or more, a NOSPECS grade of 4 or more, and a duration of less than 3 months. The study excluded patients with uncontrolled infections, other autoimmune diseases, pregnancy or lactation. Clinical symptoms, serum thyroxine and TRAb, thyroid ultrasound, and orbital computed tomography formed the basis for the diagnoses. PBMCs were separated from roughly 9.6 ml of fresh peripheral blood using Ficoll-Paque density gradient centrifugation. Total RNA was extracted using Trizol reagent, and RNA quality was assessed on an Agilent 2100 Bioanalyzer. As for this clonotype: It has no known antigen specificity. No quality values exist for individual bases; no much larger clone is one base distant.

The CDR3 holds 13 amino acids from the cysteine to the phenylalanine. Only the CDR3 DNA is retained, 39 bases long and in frame from the first base. V is cut by 7 bases and J by 0 bases, and the space between the germline ends is 7 bases. Looking up the germline V gene (reference sequence) yields CDR1 LGHDT and CDR2 YNNKEL. Overall results and qualifications from the work: Sample size was not statistically predetermined, and investigators were not blinded to group allocation. In cross-validation, a model built on a 13 V-J signature told ophthalmopathy apart from stable hyperthyroidism with 85% to 90% sensitivity and about 81% specificity, and in testing the same model reached 80%/75%. Most expanded thyroid clonotypes (frequency above 0.001) were also found in blood, which suggests that blood repertoires may mirror thyroid immune responses. During validation, the model predicted progression to ophthalmopathy a median of roughly 7.1 months ahead of onset, with more than 55% sensitivity and about 72% specificity.

Recombination connected TRBV3-1 to TRBJ1-3, with the D gene too uncertain to name. The TCR comes from a woman in her fifties or sixties with Graves' ophthalmopathy. Material for sequencing was blood. The CDR3 protein sequence reads: CASMDHSGNTIYF. Here is the DNA: TGTGCCAGCATGGACCACTCTGGAAACACCATATATTTT.